This T cell receptor (beta chain) stems from a study of human T cells and chemical hapten exposure. Study-wide results and limits: Among TCRs, those above 1 in 1000 frequency were unaffected by DPC sensitization.

This clonotype was detected ten times or more. The antigen remains undetermined. Indicated time point: healthy volunteer bleed at 2 weeks. The starting material, unfractionated whole blood, was used for total RNA extraction. V lost 3 bases and J lost 9, with 6 bases in between. CDR3 length equals 11 residues. The library tagged individual cDNA molecules with unique molecular identifiers. Original data processing: Counting gave a median of about 89,000 TCRs per sample, with values ranging from roughly 20,000 to 750,000. TCRdb fed the RACE reads into MiXCR, producing one record per CDR3 protein. What appears here as the V and J calls and clone size reflects TCRdb's work, not the paper's. The sample carries around 130,000 distinct CDR3 sequences, about 8.2% recorded once.

This TCR was sampled from a male donor in good health. Some clones in this sample may be carry-over from other donors' samples. The sequenced sample was whole blood. The chain recombines TRBV12-3 or TRBV12-4 with TRBJ2-1, with D hard to call. CDR3: CASSFYSEQFF. The DNA for the CDR3 is TGTGCCAGCAGTTTCTATTCTGAGCAGTTCTTC.